The following is a T cell receptor (beta chain) sequence with its context. Its antigen specificity is not known. No much larger clone exists at a distance of one base, and base qualities are not known. The entry originates in a study of CD8 T cells in Susac syndrome (dated by TCRdb to the late 2010s). As for the study more broadly: The study used repertoire sequencing to test whether antigen drove CD8+ T cell activation and differentiation in Susac syndrome. Study-wide conclusions, independent of this receptor: The number of individuals in the TCR sequencing and HLA analysis was recognized as being relatively small.

Peripheral blood CD8+ and CD4+ T cells from healthy donors, Susac syndrome patients and multiple sclerosis patients were profiled by high-throughput TCR beta sequencing. The multiple sclerosis controls were treatment-naive patients whose relapsing-remitting disease, either stable or active, fulfilled the revised McDonald criteria. Bulk CD8+ and CD4+ T cells were purified magnetically by negative isolation, whereas CD8+ TEMRA cells were enriched by FACS. Blood was drawn into EDTA tubes, processed within 24 hours, and PBMCs were isolated by density gradient centrifugation. PBMCs intended for TCR sequencing were cryopreserved in liquid nitrogen and were subsequently thawed in a 37 degrees C water bath. The sorted or isolated CD4+, CD8+ and CD8+ TEMRA cells reached a purity of at least 90%. RNA was extracted using the RNeasy kit, and roughly 0.5 to 1 microgram was reverse transcribed with random hexamers. The immunoSEQ multiplex PCR assay, which covers 54 Vbeta and 13 Jbeta segments, was used to amplify TCR beta CDR3 regions. To correct PCR amplification bias, a synthetic template baseline was used for both primer optimization and computational correction. As for how the authors treated the data: Reads were annotated to V, D and J genes according to IMGT and were analyzed with immunoSEQ Analyzer, with only productive sequences retained. To calculate clonality, Shannon entropy was normalized by log2 of the number of productive unique sequences and then subtracted from one. For each patient and control, public and private clones were evaluated among the 100 most prevalent clones. Clones were defined as Susac-specific when absent from the healthy and MS cohorts, from 1,000 to 1,100 published viral clones and from other ImmuneACCESS disease sequences. TCRdb passed the public sequencing reads through fastp at Q25 and MiXCR, retaining productive beta sequences. Each entry is one CDR3 protein sequence, shown with its most common DNA and genes. The V and J calls were not made by the authors but by TCRdb's processing. The table for this sample lists some 220,000 distinct CDR3 sequences; 95% of them were counted only once. 0.075% to 0.095% of the sample belongs to the ten largest clones.

In the germline V gene, CDR1 corresponds to SNHLY and CDR2 to FYNNEI. The CDR3 goes from the cysteine to the phenylalanine over 14 residues. The only DNA kept is the CDR3, 42 bases in frame from the first base. V lost 3 bases and J lost 6 bases; the stretch between them is 12 bases long. The clonotype was recovered from a human donor with multiple sclerosis. The V gene is TRBV2 and the J gene is TRBJ2-4, with the D gene too uncertain to name. The sequencing input was CD4+ T cells from PBMCs. The nucleotide sequence reads as follows: TGTGCCAGCAGTGACCGCAGCGCCTCAAACATTCAGTACTTC. It is translated as CASSDRSASNIQYF. The variable domain in full, with residues beyond the CDR3 obtained from the reference TRBV2 and TRBJ2-4 genes, is EPEVTQTPSHQVTQMGQEVILRCVPISNHLYFYWYRQILGQKVEFLVSFYNNEISEKSEIFDDQFSVERPDGSNFTLKIRSTKLEDSAMYFCASSDRSASNIQYFGAGTRLSVL.